This entry lists 25 T cell receptor beta chains sequenced from one sample in a study of T cells in localized non-small cell lung cancer. This table comes from immunoSEQ multiplex PCR, and its TCRdb copy is limited to in-frame clones, with some not included. The sample lists some 90,000 clones, 87% occurring once. Source: peripheral blood, taken before any cancer treatment. These receptors were obtained from a man aged 40 to 70 with stage I squamous cell lung carcinoma.

V usage is TRBV7-6 and J usage is TRBJ2-2; D may be TRBD2 (5 bases). CDR3 size: 13 residues. Trimming pared 5 bases from V and 6 bases from J, leaving 10 bases between. Per the germline V gene, CDR1 is SGHVS and CDR2 is FNYEAQ. In DNA, the CDR3 is TGTGCCAGCAGCCCACCCGGGGCCGGGGAGCTGTTTTTT. Translated, it gives CASSPPGAGELFF.

The V call is TRBV9, the J call TRBJ1-5; D is uncertain. The CDR3 runs 13 residues. CDR1 and CDR2 from the germline V gene are SGDLS and YYNGEE. Trimming took 0 bases from V and 3 from J, leaving 4 bases between them. The CDR3 nucleotides are TGTGCCAGCAGCGTAGGTTCCAATCAGCCCCAGCATTTT. Its translation is CASSVGSNQPQHF.

This clone was observed a single time. The chain couples TRBV14 to TRBJ1-2, with 7 bases fitting TRBD1. This CDR3 has 13 residues. CDR1 and CDR2 from the germline V gene are SGHDN and FVKESK. With V trimmed by 3 bases and J by 2 bases, 0 bases remained unmatched. The chain's CDR3 is CASSQGQNYGYTF. DNA for the CDR3: TGTGCCAGCAGCCAGGGACAGAACTATGGCTACACCTTC.

The chain links TRBV2 to TRBJ2-6; 9 bases fit TRBD1. Trimming at V came to 7 bases and at J to 2 bases, leaving 9 bases not matched to a gene. Germline V lookup: CDR1 SNHLY, CDR2 FYNNEI. The CDR3 covers 17 residues. The CDR3 bases are TGTGCCAGCATCCTCCGGGACAGGGTAGCTGGGGCCAACGTCCTGACTTTC. Residues: CASILRDRVAGANVLTF.

V gene TRBV27 combines with J gene TRBJ2-7; D is unclear. There are 11 residues in the CDR3. V lost 5 bases to trimming and J lost 4 bases, with 6 bases between them. Germline CDR1 is MNHEY and CDR2 is SMNVEV (reference sequence). DNA for the CDR3: TGTGCCAGCAGTCTAGGGTACGAGCAGTACTTC. This translates into CASSLGYEQYF.

The rearrangement uses TRBV5-1 and TRBJ2-2; 7 bases are shared with TRBD1. CDR1 is SGHRS and CDR2 is YFSETQ in the germline V gene. The V segment lost 7 bases and the J segment 6 bases; nucleotides outside the gene matches: 9. The CDR3 contains 14 residues. CDR3 sequence: CASGLRQGAGELFF. The CDR3 nucleotides are TGCGCCAGCGGTTTAAGACAGGGCGCCGGGGAGCTGTTTTTT.

The chain recombines TRBV5-1 with TRBJ2-2, with D unclear. V was trimmed by 1 base and J by 2 bases, leaving 6 bases between them. Germline V gene sequence: CDR1 SGHRS, CDR2 YFSETQ. This CDR3 has 14 residues. CDR3 in amino acids: CASSLLTNTGELFF. CDR3 bases: TGCGCCAGCAGCTTGTTGACAAACACCGGGGAGCTGTTTTTT.

The V and J genes are TRBV27 and TRBJ2-2; 9 bases line up with TRBD2. V was pared by 6 bases and J by 6 bases, with 8 bases of the junction left unmatched. The CDR3 runs 15 residues. Per the germline V gene, CDR1 is MNHEY and CDR2 is SMNVEV (reference sequence). CDR3 residues: CASRVQRGDSGELFF. Written as DNA, the CDR3 is TGTGCCAGCAGGGTCCAGCGGGGGGACTCCGGGGAGCTGTTTTTT.

The chain uses TRBV6-5 and TRBJ2-5; the D gene is possibly TRBD2 (5 bases). Deletions cut 6 bases from V and 2 bases from J, with 19 bases between. Per the germline V gene, CDR1 is MNHEY and CDR2 is SVGAGI. The CDR3 totals 16 residues. The CDR3 region is CASSYSPTPGQETQYF. The CDR3 nucleotides read TGTGCCAGCAGCTACAGTCCCACTCCGGGACAAGAGACCCAGTACTTC.

V gene TRBV29-1 combines with J gene TRBJ2-7, with D possibly being TRBD1 (6 bases). V dropped 6 bases and J dropped 0 bases, with 9 bases sitting between them. This CDR3 has 12 residues. CDR1 is SQVTM and CDR2 is ANQGSEA in the germline V gene. The CDR3: CSVTTGSYEQYF. The CDR3 bases are TGCAGCGTGACGACAGGCTCCTACGAGCAGTACTTC.

The rearrangement uses TRBV28 and TRBJ2-1; no reliable D call. The CDR3 has 16 residues. V lost 0 bases and J lost 6, with 15 bases in between. Germline assignment: CDR1 MDHEN and CDR2 SYDVKM. The CDR3 bases are TGTGCCAGCAGTTTATGGTTTCGGGCTAGGAGCAATGAGCAGTTCTTC. This gives the protein CASSLWFRARSNEQFF.

The chain recombines TRBV19 with TRBJ1-2; 9 bases align to TRBD1. The CDR3 covers 15 residues. Germline assignment: CDR1 LNHDA and CDR2 SQIVND (reference sequence). The ends lost 3 bases at V and 4 bases at J; junction bases unmatched: 6. The chain's CDR3 is CASSIGTGSVYGYTF. In nucleotides, the CDR3 is TGTGCCAGTAGTATTGGGACAGGGTCGGTCTATGGCTACACCTTC.

The chain couples TRBV9 to TRBJ2-2; D remains unclear. Trimming removed 3 bases from V and 5 bases from J, with 11 bases in between. The germline V gene encodes CDR1 SGDLS and CDR2 YYNGEE. The CDR3 is made up of 14 amino acids. The CDR3 loop reads CASSAEWSTGELFF. CDR3 DNA: TGTGCCAGCAGCGCCGAATGGAGTACCGGGGAGCTGTTTTTT.

The chain has TRBV7-9 and TRBJ1-2; possible D gene TRBD1, 5 bases. Germline CDR1 is SEHNR and CDR2 is FQNEAQ (reference sequence). Between the trimmed V and J ends, which lost 4 bases and 3 bases, there was a span of 12 bases. The CDR3 contains 14 residues. The chain's CDR3 is CASSSAGSYYGYTF. Written as DNA, the CDR3 is TGTGCCAGCAGCTCTGCAGGGTCTTACTATGGCTACACCTTC. Complete variable domain (other parts from reference TRBV7-9 and TRBJ1-2): DTGVSQNPRHKITKRGQNVTFRCDPISEHNRLYWYRQTLGQGPEFLTYFQNEAQLEKSRLLSDRFSAERPKGSFSTLEIQRTEQGDSAMYLCASSSAGSYYGYTFGSGTRLTVV.

CDR3 nucleotides: TGTGCCAGCAGCGCCGGGGAAGAGACCCAGTACTTC. It is translated as CASSAGEETQYF. The chain joins TRBV7-9 to TRBJ2-5, with a weak D call TRBD2 (5 bases). CDR1 and CDR2 (germline): SEHNR, FQNEAQ (reference sequence). This CDR3 contains 12 residues. Deletions cut 5 bases from V and 3 bases from J, with 7 bases between. Full variable domain (missing parts from reference TRBV7-9 and TRBJ2-5): DTGVSQNPRHKITKRGQNVTFRCDPISEHNRLYWYRQTLGQGPEFLTYFQNEAQLEKSRLLSDRFSAERPKGSFSTLEIQRTEQGDSAMYLCASSAGEETQYFGPGTRLLVL.

The V call is TRBV5-4, the J call TRBJ1-1, with D possibly matching TRBD1 (6 bases). Germline V CDR1 and CDR2: SGHNT, YYREEE (reference sequence). Trimming stripped 0 bases from V and 3 bases from J, with 18 bases between. CDR3 length: 17 amino acids. The CDR3 DNA reads as TGTGCCAGCAGCTTGGGCCTCGTGGGGGCGAGGTACACTGAAGCTTTCTTT. Residues: CASSLGLVGARYTEAFF.

Of note for this clone: This sample also contains other DNA sequences that code for the same CDR3. V usage is TRBV10-3 and J usage is TRBJ2-5; the D gene could be TRBD1 or TRBD2 (5 bases each). This CDR3 region has 11 residues. Between the trimmed V and J ends, which lost 4 bases and 5 bases, there was a span of 5 bases. Germline V gene data show CDR1 as ENHRY and CDR2 as SYGVKD. CDR3 in DNA: TGTGCCATCAGTGGGGGGGAGACCCAGTACTTC. This encodes CAISGGETQYF.

The chain combines TRBV2 with TRBJ1-2; TRBD1 matches 8 bases. The V segment lost 7 bases and the J segment 5 bases; nucleotides outside the gene matches: 9. Germline V gives CDR1 SNHLY, CDR2 FYNNEI. CDR3 length: 14 amino acids. The DNA for the CDR3 is TGTGCCAGCAACGGCCGGGACAGGCGTTATGGCTACACCTTC. It translates to CASNGRDRRYGYTF.

The rearrangement uses TRBV5-1 and TRBJ2-1; D ambiguous. Germline V gene lookup returns CDR1 SGHRS and CDR2 YFSETQ. Trimming removed 7 bases at V and 0 bases at J, with 17 bases between. The CDR3 sequence is 16 residues long. The DNA of the CDR3 is TGCGCCAGCGCCCCAAGGACGGCTAGCTCCTACAATGAGCAGTTCTTC. Translation: CASAPRTASSYNEQFF.

CDR3 nucleotide sequence: TGTGCCAGTAGTATCAGACAGGGGGGTACCTATAGCAATCAGCCCCAGCATTTT. Amino acids: CASSIRQGGTYSNQPQHF. The V call is TRBV19, the J call TRBJ1-5, with TRBD1 matching over 9 bases. Germline CDR1 reads LNHDA; CDR2 reads SQIVND (reference sequence). The CDR3 length is 18 residues. V shed 3 bases and J 0 bases; nucleotides not matched to a gene: 9.

The chain links TRBV28 to TRBJ1-6, with a tentative D call TRBD1 (5 bases). The V gene's germline CDR1 is MDHEN and CDR2 SYDVKM. The ends were cut back, 10 bases at V and 13 bases at J, with 17 bases in the middle. The CDR3 loop spans 12 amino acids. DNA of the CDR3: TGTGCCACGACAGTTTGGTCTTCGCCCCTCCACTTT. As protein: CATTVWSSPLHF.

V and J are TRBV2 and TRBJ1-1, with D hard to call. With 6 bases removed from V and 3 bases from J, the gap between germline ends came to 11 bases. CDR1 and CDR2 from the germline V gene are SNHLY and FYNNEI. The CDR3 is 13 residues long. CDR3 sequence (DNA): TGTGCCAGCAGGGTTCAAGTGTACACTGAAGCTTTCTTT. Translating it yields CASRVQVYTEAFF.

The V gene is TRBV18, the J gene TRBJ2-5, with D possibly being TRBD2 (8 bases). Between the trimmed V and J ends, which lost 6 bases and 5 bases, there was a span of 19 bases. The germline gives CDR1 KGHSH, CDR2 LQKENI. CDR3 size: 15 residues. This chain's CDR3 is CASSPPRGGQETQYF. DNA for the CDR3: TGTGCCAGCTCTCCCCCCCGGGGGGGACAGGAGACCCAGTACTTC.

A few counts support this clone. CDR3 region: CASSFGVSTDTQYF. The CDR3 coding sequence is TGTGCCAGCAGCTTCGGGGTTAGCACAGATACGCAGTATTTT. The chain combines TRBV7-2 with TRBJ2-3; TRBD2 is a possible D gene (5 bases). CDR1 is SGHTA and CDR2 is FQGNSA in the germline V gene. V was cut by 3 bases and J by 0 bases, with 7 bases left in between. CDR3 length: 14 amino acids.

Within the sample, this clone is medium-sized. The chain is built from TRBV10-1 and TRBJ1-4, with D maybe TRBD1 (5 bases). Trimming took off 6 bases at V and 8 bases at J, with 19 bases between the two ends. The germline V gene encodes CDR1 WNHNN and CDR2 SYGVQD (reference sequence). CDR3 length: 15 amino acids. The CDR3 sequence: CASSPGGGYGEKLFF. The CDR3 bases are TGCGCCAGCAGCCCCGGGGGGGGATATGGAGAAAAACTGTTTTTT.